This note documents a single T cell receptor beta chain sequence. Its antigen remains unknown. The data belong to a study of graft-versus-host responses after intestinal transplantation. Background on the study: Recipients obtained multivisceral, liver-intestinal, or isolated intestinal transplants. Following induction with anti-thymocyte globulin, all recipients were given tacrolimus and steroids for about three years.

Clones were read by immunoSEQ multiplex PCR, and TCRdb kept only the in-frame ones, dropping some. The sample lists tens of thousands of clones; roughly nine tenths were seen once. Study conclusions and caveats: Recipient marrow harbored GvH clones, some of which surfaced first in ileum or blood.

The sequence was collected from a human donor who received an intestinal transplant. The specimen was unstimulated CD8+ T cells sorted from spleen or lymph node cells, collected before intestinal transplant.

The CDR3 protein is CASRGLETYNEQFF. The CDR3, as DNA: TGTGCCAGCAGAGGACTAGAGACCTACAATGAGCAGTTCTTC. This sequence joins TRBV7-2 and TRBJ2-1, with 7 bases identical to TRBD2. Germline lookup yields CDR1 SGHTA and CDR2 FQGNSA. The CDR3 runs to 14 residues. V lost 6 bases and J lost 2; bases outside the gene matches: 4. The whole variable domain, filled in from reference TRBV7-2 and TRBJ2-1, reads GAGVSQSPSNKVTEKGKDVELRCDPISGHTALYWYRQSLGQGLEFLIYFQGNSAPDKSGLPSDRFSAERTGGSVSTLTIQRTQQEDSAVYLCASRGLETYNEQFFGPGTRLTVL.